The 21 T cell receptor beta chains in this list originate from one sample, sequenced in a study of identical twins. TCRdb fed the 5' RACE reads into MiXCR, producing one record per CDR3 protein. Of 650,000 to 800,000 distinct CDR3 sequences in the sample, roughly 8% are singletons; the top ten hold around 0.95%. A further study also used this sample, focusing on yellow fever vaccine responses in identical twins.

Sequenced material: PBMCs. The source of these receptors is a woman aged 18-35 years in good health.

Only a few counts were recorded for this clonotype. The chain joins TRBV6-2 or TRBV6-3 to TRBJ2-7; D remains unclear. This CDR3 is built from 14 residues. Germline values: CDR1 MNHEY, CDR2 SVGEGT. The V and J ends lost 4 bases and 3 bases respectively, with 13 bases between them. CDR3 loop: CASSFLNLVYEQYF. The DNA for the CDR3 is TGTGCCAGCAGTTTCCTAAATCTTGTCTACGAGCAGTACTTC.

The chain links TRBV9 to TRBJ2-1, with 7 bases lining up with TRBD1. Trimming removed 3 bases from V and 2 bases from J; junction bases left unmatched: 5. Germline V CDR1 and CDR2: SGDLS, YYNGEE. The CDR3 covers 15 residues. In DNA form, the CDR3 reads TGTGCCAGCAGCGCAACGACAGGGCCCTACAATGAGCAGTTCTTC. This sequence encodes CASSATTGPYNEQFF.

CDR3 in amino acids: CASSLVGGEIKKETQYF. The CDR3 DNA is TGTGCCAGCAGCTTAGTGGGGGGCGAGATAAAAAAAGAGACCCAGTACTTC. The chain joins TRBV7-6 to TRBJ2-5; TRBD1 or TRBD2 may be the D gene (6 bases each). The CDR3 is 17 residues long. Germline-derived CDR1 and CDR2 are SGHVS and FNYEAQ. Trimming cost V 1 base and J 3 bases, with 18 bases left between them.

This clonotype has just a few counts. The chain has TRBV7-8 and TRBJ2-3; D gene uncertain. The CDR3 runs to 16 residues. CDR1 SGHVS and CDR2 FQNEAQ come from the germline V gene. V lost 0 bases and J lost 2, with 12 bases in between. The CDR3 loop is CASSLASESHTDTQYF. In DNA, the CDR3 is TGTGCCAGCAGCTTAGCTTCGGAGTCCCACACAGATACGCAGTATTTT.

CDR3 region: CASSFPGTGRYEQYF. Written as DNA, the CDR3 is TGTGCCAGCAGTTTTCCGGGCACGGGGCGTTACGAGCAGTACTTC. The chain is built from TRBV27 and TRBJ2-7, with D tentatively TRBD1 or TRBD2 (5 bases each). The V end was cut by 3 bases, the J end by 4 bases, with 16 bases between. CDR3 size: 15 residues. CDR1 is MNHEY and CDR2 is SMNVEV in the germline V gene (reference sequence).

This clonotype was found a few times. This chain uses TRBV10-3 with TRBJ2-3, with 8 bases that match TRBD1. V was pared by 10 bases and J by 1 base, with 10 bases of the junction left unmatched. The V gene's germline CDR1 is ENHRY and CDR2 SYGVKD. This CDR3 contains 15 residues. CDR3 amino acids: CATWDRSHGTDTQYF. CDR3 sequence (DNA): TGTGCCACCTGGGACAGGTCCCACGGCACAGATACGCAGTATTTT.

This clonotype occurred many times. The chain carries TRBV20-1 and TRBJ2-3; D remains unclear. The ends were cut back, 3 bases at V and 6 bases at J, with 19 bases in the middle. The CDR3 is 15 residues long. CDR1 and CDR2 from the germline V gene are DFQATT and SNEGSKA (reference sequence). CDR3 protein: CSARPFGGNVDTQYF. DNA for the CDR3: TGCAGTGCTAGGCCCTTTGGTGGGAATGTGGATACGCAGTATTTT.

The table lists this clonotype with a few counts. The chain carries TRBV9 and TRBJ2-7, with 8 bases lining up with TRBD2. The CDR3 sequence is 16 residues long. CDR1 and CDR2 (germline): SGDLS, YYNGEE. V shed 0 bases and J 3 bases; nucleotides not matched to a gene: 8. CDR3 in amino acids: CASSVGVAGTIYEQYF. In nucleotides, the CDR3 is TGTGCCAGCAGCGTAGGTGTAGCGGGGACTATCTACGAGCAGTACTTC.

This clonotype has only a few counts. This rearrangement joins TRBV12-3 or TRBV12-4 to TRBJ2-3, with TRBD1 matching over 9 bases. J was trimmed by 1 base and V by 6 bases; bases with no gene match: 5. This CDR3 is built from 15 residues. The CDR3: CASSGDRAGTDTQYF. CDR3 sequence (DNA): TGTGCCAGCAGCGGGGACAGGGCAGGCACAGATACGCAGTATTTT.

The chain is built from TRBV7-6 and TRBJ1-3, with D hard to call. Per germline, CDR1 SGHVS and CDR2 FNYEAQ. Trimming took 2 bases from V and 3 from J, leaving 5 bases between them. CDR3 size: 13 residues. The CDR3 sequence: CASSLNLGNTIYF. In nucleotides, the CDR3 is TGTGCCAGCAGCTTAAACCTTGGAAACACCATATATTTT.

This clonotype has only a few counts. CDR3 loop: CASSLPGGSSPLHF. DNA of the CDR3: TGTGCCAGCAGCCTACCGGGAGGAAGTTCACCCCTCCACTTT. The chain joins TRBV3-1 to TRBJ1-6; D remains unclear. CDR3 length equals 14 residues. Germline V CDR1 and CDR2: LGHDT, YNNKEL (reference sequence). Between the trimmed V and J ends, which lost 4 bases and 9 bases, there was a span of 13 bases.

This clonotype was seen only a few times. J is TRBJ1-3 and V is TRBV15, with 9 nucleotides matching TRBD1. With V trimmed by 7 bases and J by 4 bases, 11 bases remained unmatched. Per germline, CDR1 LNHNV and CDR2 YYDKDF (reference sequence). The CDR3 covers 16 residues. The DNA of the CDR3 is TGTGCCACCACTTCCCGGGACAGGGAGACAGGAAACACCATATATTTT. This codes for CATTSRDRETGNTIYF.

This clonotype was observed a few times. This rearrangement joins TRBV4-2 to TRBJ2-1; 9 nucleotides match TRBD2. The J segment lost 10 bases and the V segment lost 1 base, leaving 11 bases of the junction unmatched. The CDR3 is 16 amino acids. Germline assignment: CDR1 LGHNA and CDR2 YNFKEQ. CDR3: CASSQVNGGGAGEQFF. The CDR3 DNA reads as TGTGCCAGCAGCCAAGTAAATGGCGGGGGGGCCGGGGAGCAGTTCTTC.

This clonotype showed up just a few times. The J gene is TRBJ2-1, the V gene TRBV29-1; 9 bases align to TRBD1. The ends lost 4 bases at V and 8 bases at J; junction bases unmatched: 9. The CDR3 sequence is 14 residues long. Germline assignment: CDR1 SQVTM and CDR2 ANQGSEA. CDR3: CSVAIQGASDEQFF. The CDR3 nucleotides read TGCAGCGTTGCCATACAGGGGGCTTCGGATGAGCAGTTCTTC.

J is TRBJ1-5 and V is TRBV20-1; 7 positions match TRBD1. Germline CDR1 is DFQATT and CDR2 is SNEGSKA (reference sequence). Germline trimming cut 5 bases from V and 1 base from J; bases unmatched to any gene: 2. The CDR3 consists of 13 residues. For the CDR3, the DNA is TGCAGTGCTGTACAGGGGAGCAATCAGCCCCAGCATTTT. Translated: CSAVQGSNQPQHF.

The chain recombines TRBV5-1 with TRBJ2-5; weak D call: TRBD2 (5 bases). CDR1 and CDR2 from the germline V gene are SGHRS and YFSETQ. Trimming left V 0 bases short and J 5 bases short, with 14 bases between. This CDR3 comprises 15 residues. For the CDR3, the DNA is TGCGCCAGCAGCTTGGAACGTCGAGGACTGGAGACCCAGTACTTC. Its protein product is CASSLERRGLETQYF.

This clonotype was observed a handful of times. The V and J genes are TRBV5-1 and TRBJ2-1; D remains unclear. The CDR3 length is 15 residues. In germline, CDR1 is SGHRS, CDR2 YFSETQ. The V end was cut by 0 bases, the J end by 5 bases, with 12 bases between. The CDR3 spells CASSLVLGRDNEQFF. Here the CDR3 DNA reads TGCGCCAGCAGCTTGGTGCTAGGCCGGGACAATGAGCAGTTCTTC.

This clonotype has ten or more counts. The chain links TRBV7-2 to TRBJ2-3; possible D gene TRBD1, 6 bases. The CDR3 runs 14 residues. Between the trimmed V and J ends, which lost 6 bases and 2 bases, there was a span of 12 bases. Per germline, CDR1 SGHTA and CDR2 FQGNSA. The CDR3 nucleotides are TGTGCCAGCAGATATGGACAGACCACAGATACGCAGTATTTT. Translating it yields CASRYGQTTDTQYF. Complete variable domain (other parts from reference TRBV7-2 and TRBJ2-3): GAGVSQSPSNKVTEKGKDVELRCDPISGHTALYWYRQSLGQGLEFLIYFQGNSAPDKSGLPSDRFSAERTGGSVSTLTIQRTQQEDSAVYLCASRYGQTTDTQYFGPGTRLTVL.

This clonotype was recorded a few times. The V and J genes are TRBV9 and TRBJ2-3, with 16 nucleotides matching TRBD2. The trim removed 0 bases at V and 6 bases at J, leaving 7 bases unmatched. The V gene's germline CDR1 is SGDLS and CDR2 YYNGEE. The CDR3 loop spans 18 amino acids. The CDR3 DNA is TGTGCCAGCAGCGTAGAAGGGACTAGCGGGGGGGCGAGGGATACGCAGTATTTT. It codes for CASSVEGTSGGARDTQYF.

This clonotype was counted at least ten times. The chain couples TRBV10-3 to TRBJ2-7; D is possibly TRBD2 (6 bases). This CDR3 is 15 amino acids long. Per the germline V gene, CDR1 is ENHRY and CDR2 is SYGVKD. The V end lost 2 bases, the J end lost 3 bases, and 14 bases lay between the germline ends. In nucleotides, the CDR3 is TGTGCCATCAGTGAGGGCAGGGAGGTCGGCTACGAGCAGTACTTC. Protein: CAISEGREVGYEQYF.

The chain carries TRBV3-1 and TRBJ2-7, with D unresolved. V lost 5 bases and J 2 bases, leaving 13 bases between the germline ends. Germline V CDR1 and CDR2: LGHDT, YNNKEL (reference sequence). The CDR3 has 14 amino acids. CDR3 sequence: CASSINLRPYEQYF. The CDR3 DNA reads as TGTGCCAGCAGCATTAACTTAAGGCCCTACGAGCAGTACTTC.